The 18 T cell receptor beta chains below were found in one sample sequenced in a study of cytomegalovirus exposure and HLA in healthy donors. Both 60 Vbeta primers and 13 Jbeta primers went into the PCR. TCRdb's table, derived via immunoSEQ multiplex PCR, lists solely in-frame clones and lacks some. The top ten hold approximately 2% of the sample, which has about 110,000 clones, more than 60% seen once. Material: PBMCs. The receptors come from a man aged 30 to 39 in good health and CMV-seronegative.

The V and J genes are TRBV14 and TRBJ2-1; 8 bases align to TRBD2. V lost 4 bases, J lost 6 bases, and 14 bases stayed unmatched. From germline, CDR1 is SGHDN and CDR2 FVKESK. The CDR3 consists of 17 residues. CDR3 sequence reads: CASSRPISGTARNEQFF. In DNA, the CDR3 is TGTGCCAGCAGCCGGCCCATTAGCGGGACCGCACGCAATGAGCAGTTCTTC.

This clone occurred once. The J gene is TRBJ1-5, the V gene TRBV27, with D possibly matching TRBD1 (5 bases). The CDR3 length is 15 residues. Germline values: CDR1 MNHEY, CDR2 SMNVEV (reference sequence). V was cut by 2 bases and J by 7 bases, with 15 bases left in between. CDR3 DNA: TGTGCCAGCAGTTTACTTGGGACTCAAGGACAGCCCCAGCATTTT. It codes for CASSLLGTQGQPQHF.

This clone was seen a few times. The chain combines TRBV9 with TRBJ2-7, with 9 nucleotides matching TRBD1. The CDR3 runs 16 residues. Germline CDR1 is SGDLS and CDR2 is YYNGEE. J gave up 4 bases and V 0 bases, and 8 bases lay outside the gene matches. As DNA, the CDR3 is TGTGCCAGCAGCGTAGACAGGGGGCTTTCCATGTACGAGCAGTACTTC. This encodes CASSVDRGLSMYEQYF.

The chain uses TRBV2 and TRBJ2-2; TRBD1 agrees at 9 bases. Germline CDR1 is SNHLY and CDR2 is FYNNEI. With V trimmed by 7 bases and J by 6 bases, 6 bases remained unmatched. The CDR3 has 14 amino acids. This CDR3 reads CASNVGQGPGELFF. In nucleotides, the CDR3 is TGTGCCAGCAATGTGGGACAGGGACCCGGGGAGCTGTTTTTT.

CDR3 nucleotide sequence: TGCGCCAGCAGCTTGCGACAGGGGGAGACCTTTGGCTACACCTTC. Residues: CASSLRQGETFGYTF. The chain couples TRBV5-1 to TRBJ1-2; 9 bases agree with TRBD1. Germline trimming cut 1 base from V and 7 bases from J; bases unmatched to any gene: 8. This CDR3 is built from 15 residues. CDR1 SGHRS and CDR2 YFSETQ come from the germline V gene.

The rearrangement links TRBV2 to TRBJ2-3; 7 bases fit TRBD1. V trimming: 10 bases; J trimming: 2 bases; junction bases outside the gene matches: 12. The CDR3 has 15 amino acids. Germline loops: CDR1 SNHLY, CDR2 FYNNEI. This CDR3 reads CATKGQRRLTDTQYF. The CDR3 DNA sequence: TGTGCCACCAAGGGACAGCGGAGACTCACAGATACGCAGTATTTT.

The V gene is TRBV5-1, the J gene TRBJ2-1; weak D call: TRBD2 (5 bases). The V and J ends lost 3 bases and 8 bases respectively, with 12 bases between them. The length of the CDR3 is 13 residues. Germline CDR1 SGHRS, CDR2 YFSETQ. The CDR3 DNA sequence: TGCGCCAGCAGCTCCCGAGGAGGCGATGAGCAGTTCTTC. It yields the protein CASSSRGGDEQFF.

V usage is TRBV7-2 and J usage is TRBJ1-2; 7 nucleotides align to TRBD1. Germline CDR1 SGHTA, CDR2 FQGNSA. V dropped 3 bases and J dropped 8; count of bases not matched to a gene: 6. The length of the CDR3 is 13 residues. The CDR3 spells CASSFGAGGGYTF. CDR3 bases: TGTGCCAGCAGCTTTGGGGCAGGGGGGGGCTACACCTTC.

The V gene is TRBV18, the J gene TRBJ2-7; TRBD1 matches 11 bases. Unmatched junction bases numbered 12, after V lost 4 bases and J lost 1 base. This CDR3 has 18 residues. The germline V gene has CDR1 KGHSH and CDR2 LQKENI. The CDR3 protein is CASSRLISGTGGSYEQYF. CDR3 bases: TGTGCCAGCTCACGACTCATATCCGGGACAGGGGGGTCCTACGAGCAGTACTTC.

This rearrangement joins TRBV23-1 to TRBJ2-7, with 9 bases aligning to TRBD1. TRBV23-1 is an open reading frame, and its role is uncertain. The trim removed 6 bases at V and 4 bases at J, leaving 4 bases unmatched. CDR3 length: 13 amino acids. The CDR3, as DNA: TGCGCCAGCAGAAGGGACAGGGTTTACGAGCAGTACTTC. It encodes CASRRDRVYEQYF.

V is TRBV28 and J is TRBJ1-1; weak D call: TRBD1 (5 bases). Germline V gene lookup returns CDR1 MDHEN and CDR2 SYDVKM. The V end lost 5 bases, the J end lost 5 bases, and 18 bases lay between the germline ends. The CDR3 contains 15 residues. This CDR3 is CASSAGRAGTTEAFF. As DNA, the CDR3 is TGTGCCAGCAGTGCGGGGCGGGCCGGGACGACTGAAGCTTTCTTT. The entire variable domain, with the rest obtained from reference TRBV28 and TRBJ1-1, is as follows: DVKVTQSSRYLVKRTGEKVFLECVQDMDHENMFWYRQDPGLGLRLIYFSYDVKMKEKGDIPEGYSVSREKKERFSLILESASTNQTSMYLCASSAGRAGTTEAFFGQGTRLTVV.

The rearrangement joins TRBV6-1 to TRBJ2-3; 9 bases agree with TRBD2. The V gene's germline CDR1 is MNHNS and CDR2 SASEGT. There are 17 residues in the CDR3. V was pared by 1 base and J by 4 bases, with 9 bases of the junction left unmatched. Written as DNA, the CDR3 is TGTGCCAGCAGTGAAGTTACTAGCGGGCAAAGGGCAGATACGCAGTATTTT. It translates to CASSEVTSGQRADTQYF.

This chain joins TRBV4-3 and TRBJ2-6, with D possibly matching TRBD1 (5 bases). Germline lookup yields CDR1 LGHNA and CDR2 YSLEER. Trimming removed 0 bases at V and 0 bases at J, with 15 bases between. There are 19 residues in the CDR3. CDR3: CASSQEPKGPSSGANVLTF. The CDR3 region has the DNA TGCGCCAGCAGCCAAGAACCCAAGGGGCCCTCCTCTGGGGCCAACGTCCTGACTTTC.

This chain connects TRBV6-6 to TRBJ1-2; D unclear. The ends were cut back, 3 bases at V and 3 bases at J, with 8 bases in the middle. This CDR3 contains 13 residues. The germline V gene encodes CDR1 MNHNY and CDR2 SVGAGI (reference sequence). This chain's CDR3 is CASSYIEDYGYTF. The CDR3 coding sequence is TGTGCCAGCAGTTATATCGAGGACTATGGCTACACCTTC.

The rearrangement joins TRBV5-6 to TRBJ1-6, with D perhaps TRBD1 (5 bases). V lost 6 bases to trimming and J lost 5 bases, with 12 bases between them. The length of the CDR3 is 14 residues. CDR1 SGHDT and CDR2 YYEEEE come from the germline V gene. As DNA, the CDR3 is TGTGCCAGCACCTTCGACAGAGATAATTCACCCCTCCACTTT. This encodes CASTFDRDNSPLHF.

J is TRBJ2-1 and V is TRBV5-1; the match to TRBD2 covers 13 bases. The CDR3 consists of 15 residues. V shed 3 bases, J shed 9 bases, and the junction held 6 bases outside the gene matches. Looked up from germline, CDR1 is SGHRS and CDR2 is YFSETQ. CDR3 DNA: TGCGCCAGCAGCTACACTAGCGGGAGGGCCCCTGAGCAGTTCTTC. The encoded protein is CASSYTSGRAPEQFF.

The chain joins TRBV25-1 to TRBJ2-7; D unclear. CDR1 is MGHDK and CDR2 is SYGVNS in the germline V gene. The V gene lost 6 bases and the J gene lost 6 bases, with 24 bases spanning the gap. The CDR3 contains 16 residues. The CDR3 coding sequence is TGTGCCAGCAGGGCGGTGAGAAATGAATGGTCTAGCGAGCAGTACTTC. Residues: CASRAVRNEWSSEQYF.

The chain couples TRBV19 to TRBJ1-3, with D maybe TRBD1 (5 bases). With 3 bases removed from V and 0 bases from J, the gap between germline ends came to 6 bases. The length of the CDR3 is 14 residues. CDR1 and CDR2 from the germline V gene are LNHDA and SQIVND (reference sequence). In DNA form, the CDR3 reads TGTGCCAGTAGTATCGACAGCTCTGGAAACACCATATATTTT. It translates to CASSIDSSGNTIYF.